The 32 T cell receptor beta chains below come from one sample, sequenced in a study of blood T cell repertoires in COVID-19. Profiled with immunoSEQ multiplex PCR; TCRdb holds only in-frame clones, not every one. The table lists hundreds of thousands of clones, 80% to 90% of them singletons. Material for sequencing was PBMCs or T cells enriched from blood (not recorded which). The receptor set was obtained from a woman aged 50 to 60 with acute COVID-19.

This clone was recorded only once. The V and J genes are TRBV9 and TRBJ2-7; TRBD1 agrees at 11 bases. After removal of 2 bases from V and 6 bases from J, the junction contained 4 bases not matched to a gene. CDR1 and CDR2 from the germline V gene are SGDLS and YYNGEE. The CDR3 loop spans 14 amino acids. The CDR3 protein is CASSVRDRGIEQYF. CDR3 in DNA: TGTGCCAGCAGCGTCCGGGACAGGGGGATCGAGCAGTACTTC. Filled out from reference TRBV9 and TRBJ2-7, the complete variable domain reads DSGVTQTPKHLITATGQRVTLRCSPRSGDLSVYWYQQSLDQGLQFLIQYYNGEERAKGNILERFSAQQFPDLHSELNLSSLELGDSALYFCASSVRDRGIEQYFGPGTRLTVT.

V gene TRBV30 combines with J gene TRBJ1-5; 8 bases are shared with TRBD1. Germline CDR1 is GTSNPN and CDR2 is SVGIG (reference sequence). Losses at the gene ends were 4 bases for V and 5 bases for J; bases not matched to a gene: 7. The CDR3 extends over 14 amino acids. The CDR3 sequence is CAWNGTGTDQPQHF. The CDR3 DNA sequence: TGTGCCTGGAATGGGACAGGAACGGATCAGCCCCAGCATTTT.

The rearrangement links TRBV7-2 to TRBJ2-1; 7 bases align to TRBD2. The germline gives CDR1 SGHTA, CDR2 FQGNSA. CDR3 length: 15 residues. V trimming: 7 bases; J trimming: 5 bases; junction bases outside the gene matches: 11. CDR3 bases: TGTGCCAGCATCCCCCGGCTAGCGGTAGACAATGAGCAGTTCTTC. Protein product: CASIPRLAVDNEQFF.

Comment on this clone: A read error may account for a junction end that differs from germline. The rearrangement joins TRBV7-7 to TRBJ2-5; 7 bases match TRBD2. Germline V gives CDR1 SSHAT, CDR2 FNYEAQ (reference sequence). The CDR3 consists of 13 residues. Here the CDR3 DNA reads TGTGCTAGCAGAAGAGCGGGGCAAGAGACCCAGTACTTC. Protein: CASRRAGQETQYF.

V usage is TRBV7-3 and J usage is TRBJ2-1; 9 bases are shared with TRBD2. The CDR3 spans 15 residues. V gave up 2 bases and J gave up 7 bases; unmatched junction bases: 6. Germline V gene data show CDR1 as SGHTA and CDR2 as FQGTGA. The CDR3: CASSLVAGERNEQFF. CDR3 DNA: TGTGCCAGCAGCTTAGTAGCGGGAGAGAGAAATGAGCAGTTCTTC.

The rearrangement links TRBV6-1 to TRBJ1-2; TRBD1 matches 9 bases. J lost 2 bases, V lost 2 bases, and 6 bases had no gene match. Germline V gene lookup returns CDR1 MNHNS and CDR2 SASEGT. This CDR3 comprises 16 residues. The CDR3 sequence: CASSEWGTGLNYGYTF. For the CDR3, the DNA is TGTGCCAGCAGTGAATGGGGGACAGGGCTGAACTATGGCTACACCTTC.

With regard to this clone: A much larger clone sits a single nucleotide away, making a read error possible. Within the sample, other DNA sequences also encode this same CDR3. The chain is built from TRBV28 and TRBJ2-1, with 7 bases fitting TRBD2. V lost 4 bases to trimming and J lost 2 bases; unmatched junction nucleotides: 2. Germline CDR1 reads MDHEN; CDR2 reads SYDVKM. This CDR3 has 14 residues. The CDR3 loop reads CASSSSGTYNEQFF. CDR3 coding DNA: TGTGCCAGCAGTTCCAGCGGGACCTACAATGAGCAGTTCTTC.

The chain combines TRBV27 with TRBJ1-2, with 9 bases identical to TRBD1. This CDR3 spans 15 amino acids. The germline V gene encodes CDR1 MNHEY and CDR2 SMNVEV (reference sequence). Trimming took 3 bases from V and 7 from J; bases not matched to a gene: 9. CDR3 coding DNA: TGTGCCAGCAGTTTTGTAGGGACAGGGCTTCTTGGCTACACCTTC. Protein: CASSFVGTGLLGYTF.

The rearrangement links TRBV9 to TRBJ2-5, with D unresolved. The germline V gene has CDR1 SGDLS and CDR2 YYNGEE. The CDR3 has 11 residues. V was cut by 2 bases and J by 5 bases, with 4 bases left in between. CDR3: CASSVSETQYF. The CDR3 DNA is TGTGCCAGCAGCGTCTCGGAGACCCAGTACTTC.

J is TRBJ2-3 and V is TRBV28; D perhaps matches TRBD1 (5 bases). Trimming removed 7 bases at V and 0 bases at J, with 14 bases between. Germline V CDR1 and CDR2: MDHEN, SYDVKM. This CDR3 spans 15 amino acids. The CDR3 is CASKGPQGSTDTQYF. The CDR3 DNA reads TGTGCCAGCAAAGGGCCCCAGGGAAGCACAGATACGCAGTATTTT.

This rearrangement joins TRBV28 to TRBJ2-5; 12 bases agree with TRBD2. J gave up 1 base and V 3 bases, and 12 bases lay outside the gene matches. This CDR3 is built from 19 residues. Germline CDR1 and CDR2: MDHEN and SYDVKM. The CDR3, as DNA: TGTGCCAGCAGTTTCCCAGGGACTAGCGGGCCTCCCACCCAAGAGACCCAGTACTTC. Encoded protein: CASSFPGTSGPPTQETQYF.

The rearrangement uses TRBV7-2 and TRBJ2-1, with D tentatively TRBD2 (5 bases). From germline, CDR1 is SGHTA and CDR2 FQGNSA. Trimming took off 2 bases at V and 6 bases at J, with 20 bases between the two ends. The CDR3 is 17 residues long. The CDR3 region is CASSLFYGILRGNEQFF. The DNA for the CDR3 is TGTGCCAGCAGCTTATTTTACGGCATATTACGGGGCAATGAGCAGTTCTTC.

The chain has TRBV5-1 and TRBJ1-4, with D unresolved. This CDR3 has 15 amino acids. The germline gives CDR1 SGHRS, CDR2 YFSETQ. Deletions cut 4 bases from V and 5 bases from J, with 15 bases between. CDR3 sequence (DNA): TGCGCCAGCAGCCCGCAAGAACCGGGAAATGAAAAACTGTTTTTT. This sequence encodes CASSPQEPGNEKLFF.

The chain is built from TRBV4-2 and TRBJ2-1; D may be TRBD1 (5 bases). The CDR3 extends over 12 amino acids. Germline V lookup: CDR1 LGHNA, CDR2 YNFKEQ. Trimming stripped 6 bases from V and 10 bases from J, with 13 bases between. CDR3 DNA: TGTGCCAGCAGTCCTGACAGCGTGGAGCAGTTCTTC. Protein product: CASSPDSVEQFF.

This chain joins TRBV5-1 and TRBJ2-7, with 8 bases fitting TRBD2. The CDR3 consists of 16 residues. V was clipped by 4 bases and J by 1 base; unmatched bases: 10. Germline values: CDR1 SGHRS, CDR2 YFSETQ. Written as DNA, the CDR3 is TGCGCCAGCAGCATGGGATTCTTAGCGGGGTCCTACGAGCAGTACTTC. This codes for CASSMGFLAGSYEQYF.

The rearrangement links TRBV28 to TRBJ1-1; 9 positions agree with TRBD1. The CDR3 has 13 residues. After removal of 6 bases from V and 5 bases from J, the junction contained 4 bases not matched to a gene. Looked up from germline, CDR1 is MDHEN and CDR2 is SYDVKM. Here the CDR3 DNA reads TGTGCCAGCAGAGTGACAGGGGGTACTGAAGCTTTCTTT. This translates into CASRVTGGTEAFF. Filled out from reference TRBV28 and TRBJ1-1, the complete variable domain reads DVKVTQSSRYLVKRTGEKVFLECVQDMDHENMFWYRQDPGLGLRLIYFSYDVKMKEKGDIPEGYSVSREKKERFSLILESASTNQTSMYLCASRVTGGTEAFFGQGTRLTVV.

This clone was observed a single time. The CDR3 DNA reads as TGTGCCAGCAGCACGGACAGGGGGTACGGGCTGTACTTC. It yields the protein CASSTDRGYGLYF. V gene TRBV7-3 combines with J gene TRBJ2-5; 10 bases are a match to TRBD1. Germline values: CDR1 SGHTA, CDR2 FQGTGA. Unmatched junction bases numbered 10, after V lost 5 bases and J lost 13 bases. The CDR3 has 13 residues.

This chain joins TRBV5-4 and TRBJ2-5, with D maybe TRBD2 (5 bases). In germline, CDR1 is SGHNT, CDR2 YYREEE (reference sequence). The V gene lost 0 bases and the J gene lost 5 bases, with 17 bases spanning the gap. The CDR3 runs to 16 residues. The CDR3 DNA reads as TGTGCCAGCAGCTTGGAGGCGACTACTGGTGGGGAGACCCAGTACTTC. Its protein product is CASSLEATTGGETQYF. The variable domain in full, completed from reference TRBV5-4 and TRBJ2-5, reads ETGVTQSPTHLIKTRGQQVTLRCSSQSGHNTVSWYQQALGQGPQFIFQYYREEENGRGNFPPRFSGLQFPNYSSELNVNALELDDSALYLCASSLEATTGGETQYFGPGTRLLVL.

The chain recombines TRBV4-2 with TRBJ1-1; unclear D gene. Germline V gene data show CDR1 as LGHNA and CDR2 as YNFKEQ. V lost 3 bases and J lost 4, with 12 bases in between. The CDR3 consists of 14 residues. CDR3 residues: CASSHLEGSTEAFF. CDR3 DNA: TGTGCCAGCAGCCACTTGGAGGGTAGCACTGAAGCTTTCTTT.

V and J are TRBV28 and TRBJ2-7; 8 bases fit TRBD1. The length of the CDR3 is 15 residues. In germline, CDR1 is MDHEN, CDR2 SYDVKM. V lost 1 base, J lost 2 bases, and 4 bases stayed unmatched. The CDR3 bases are TGTGCCAGCAGTTTATACGGGACAGGCACCTACGAGCAGTACTTC. It codes for CASSLYGTGTYEQYF.

V and J are TRBV27 and TRBJ2-3, with 12 positions matching TRBD2. The V segment lost 2 bases and the J segment 7 bases; nucleotides outside the gene matches: 4. The CDR3 is made up of 15 amino acids. Germline V lookup: CDR1 MNHEY, CDR2 SMNVEV (reference sequence). DNA of the CDR3: TGTGCCAGCAGTTTACTACTAGCGGGAGGTAATACGCAGTATTTT. It translates to CASSLLLAGGNTQYF.

V is TRBV19 and J is TRBJ1-5; no definite D call. This CDR3 region has 16 residues. CDR1 and CDR2 from the germline V gene are LNHDA and SQIVND (reference sequence). V gave up 0 bases and J gave up 6 bases, with 15 bases separating them. The DNA of the CDR3 is TGTGCCAGTAGTATAGAGACCAGAGGGTTGGGTCAGCCCCAGCATTTT. Its translation is CASSIETRGLGQPQHF.

This clone was detected only once. V is TRBV28 and J is TRBJ2-7, with 8 bases matching TRBD1. CDR1 and CDR2 from the germline V gene are MDHEN and SYDVKM. V was pared by 2 bases and J by 9 bases, with 3 bases of the junction left unmatched. The CDR3 runs 12 residues. The chain's CDR3 is CASSLSRGRQYF. The CDR3 DNA reads as TGTGCCAGCAGTTTAAGCAGGGGGCGGCAGTACTTC.

The V call is TRBV4-3, the J call TRBJ1-1, with no clear D. Germline CDR1 and CDR2: LGHNA and YSLEER. Trimming took 4 bases from V and 6 from J, leaving 15 bases between them. This CDR3 has 14 amino acids. The CDR3 spells CASSPGRVGPEAFF. CDR3 DNA: TGCGCCAGCAGCCCTGGGAGGGTAGGGCCTGAAGCTTTCTTT.

A note on this clone: Other DNA sequences in this sample translate to the same CDR3. V usage is TRBV27 and J usage is TRBJ2-5; TRBD1 agrees at 8 bases. V was pared by 5 bases and J by 4 bases, with 3 bases of the junction left unmatched. From germline, CDR1 is MNHEY and CDR2 SMNVEV (reference sequence). This CDR3 is built from 13 residues. CDR3 loop: CASSPRGRETQYF. In DNA form, the CDR3 reads TGTGCCAGCAGTCCCAGGGGGCGAGAGACCCAGTACTTC.

V usage is TRBV5-5 and J usage is TRBJ2-3; no reliable D call. Germline CDR1 is SGHKS and CDR2 is YYEKEE (reference sequence). There are 14 residues in the CDR3. Between the trimmed V and J ends, which lost 3 bases and 2 bases, there was a span of 10 bases. The CDR3 DNA sequence: TGTGCCAGCAGCTCCCAACTTTACACAGATACGCAGTATTTT. Translation: CASSSQLYTDTQYF. Full variable domain (missing parts from reference TRBV5-5 and TRBJ2-3): DAGVTQSPTHLIKTRGQQVTLRCSPISGHKSVSWYQQVLGQGPQFIFQYYEKEERGRGNFPDRFSARQFPNYSSELNVNALLLGDSALYLCASSSQLYTDTQYFGPGTRLTVL.

This chain links TRBV3-1 (or the pseudogene TRBV3-2) with TRBJ1-2; D is uncertain. The germline V and J ends were trimmed by 2 bases and 6 bases, with 7 bases remaining between them. Germline V gene lookup returns CDR1 LGHDT and CDR2 YNNKEL (reference sequence). This CDR3 comprises 12 residues. CDR3 protein: CASSQSSDGYTF. The CDR3 coding sequence is TGTGCCAGCAGCCAATCGTCTGATGGCTACACCTTC.

This chain uses TRBV10-3 with TRBJ2-5; D might be TRBD2 (5 bases). CDR3 length equals 12 residues. Germline values: CDR1 ENHRY, CDR2 SYGVKD. The V end lost 2 bases, the J end lost 4 bases, and 5 bases lay between the germline ends. The CDR3 loop reads CAISEAGETQYF. The CDR3 nucleotides read TGTGCCATCAGTGAGGCGGGAGAGACCCAGTACTTC.

The genes are TRBV21-1 and TRBJ2-4; the table's D gene call, TRBD2, was not cross checked with the DNA. TRBV21-1 corresponds to a pseudogene. This CDR3 has 18 residues. The CDR3: CASSKEAKRDLAKNIQYF. CDR3 sequence (DNA): TGTGCCAGCAGCAAAGAGGCGAAACGGGATCTAGCCAAAAACATTCAGTACTTC.

This rearrangement joins TRBV6-6 to TRBJ1-2; TRBD1 matches 7 bases. V was pared by 6 bases and J by 4 bases, with 8 bases of the junction left unmatched. Germline V gene lookup returns CDR1 MNHNY and CDR2 SVGAGI (reference sequence). This CDR3 region has 14 residues. The CDR3 here is CASSPGQALYGYTF. The CDR3 DNA is TGTGCCAGCAGCCCAGGACAGGCCCTCTATGGCTACACCTTC.

About this clone: One junction end does not reproduce the germline sequence, and a read error may be involved. The chain carries TRBV25-1 and TRBJ1-5, with unresolved D. This CDR3 has 13 residues. Germline CDR1 is MGHDK and CDR2 is SYGVNS. The CDR3 spells CAGSPAGDKPQHF. CDR3 bases: TGTGCCGGCAGTCCCGCGGGTGATAAGCCCCAGCATTTT.

This clone was observed once. J is TRBJ2-1 and V is TRBV7-2, with 13 bases fitting TRBD2. J was trimmed by 0 bases and V by 5 bases; bases with no gene match: 7. Germline V CDR1 and CDR2: SGHTA, FQGNSA. This CDR3 comprises 18 residues. The CDR3 nucleotides are TGTGCCAGCAGCCCGGGACTAGCGGGATCGCCCTCCTACAATGAGCAGTTCTTC. Translation: CASSPGLAGSPSYNEQFF.